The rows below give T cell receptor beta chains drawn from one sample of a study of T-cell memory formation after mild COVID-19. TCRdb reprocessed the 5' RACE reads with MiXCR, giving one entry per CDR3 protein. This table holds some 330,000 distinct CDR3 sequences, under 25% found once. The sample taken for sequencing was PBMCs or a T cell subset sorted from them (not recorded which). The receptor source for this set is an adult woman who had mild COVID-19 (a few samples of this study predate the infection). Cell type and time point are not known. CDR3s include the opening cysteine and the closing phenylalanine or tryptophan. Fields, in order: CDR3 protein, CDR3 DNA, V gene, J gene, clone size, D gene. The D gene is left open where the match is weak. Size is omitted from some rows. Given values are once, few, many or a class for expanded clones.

CSARRPGTNTEAFF,TGCAGTGCTAGACGTCCGGGGACGAACACTGAAGCTTTCTTT,TRBV20-1,TRBJ1-1,few,NA
CASSVAGNYNEQFF,TGTGCCAGCAGCGTAGCGGGAAACTACAATGAGCAGTTCTTC,TRBV9,TRBJ2-1,NA,NA
CAQRSGTSGAPPGEQYF,TGTGCCCAACGGAGCGGGACTAGCGGGGCTCCGCCAGGCGAGCAGTACTTC,TRBV6-7,TRBJ2-7,few,TRBD2
CSARTGIGGNTEAFF,TGCAGCGCCCGGACAGGGATAGGAGGGAACACTGAAGCTTTCTTT,TRBV29-1,TRBJ1-1,once,TRBD1
CASTPHGGQIEKLFF,TGTGCCAGCACGCCCCACGGGGGGCAGATCGAAAAACTGTTTTTT,TRBV12-3/TRBV12-4,TRBJ1-4,NA,NA
CASQPGASGSLVNEQFF,TGTGCCAGTCAGCCCGGGGCTAGCGGGAGTTTAGTCAATGAGCAGTTCTTC,TRBV19,TRBJ2-1,NA,TRBD2
CSAPTSGGATDTQYF,TGCAGTGCCCCCACTAGCGGGGGGGCCACAGATACGCAGTATTTT,TRBV20-1,TRBJ2-3,NA,TRBD2
CSAILATQETQYF,TGCAGTGCAATACTAGCGACACAAGAGACCCAGTACTTC,TRBV20-1,TRBJ2-5,few,TRBD2
CASSWGRFSEAFF,TGTGCCAGCAGTTGGGGACGATTCTCTGAAGCTTTCTTT,TRBV6-5,TRBJ1-1,few,NA
CASSSSGAAYEQYF,TGTGCCAGCAGTTCCTCCGGGGCCGCCTACGAGCAGTACTTC,TRBV6-6,TRBJ2-7,NA,NA
CASSPPPLGQGLNYGYTF,TGTGCCAGCTCACCACCACCTCTGGGACAGGGATTGAACTATGGCTACACCTTC,TRBV18,TRBJ1-2,NA,TRBD1
CASSFRGQPQHF,TGTGCCAGCAGTTTCAGGGGGCAGCCCCAGCATTTT,TRBV12-3/TRBV12-4,TRBJ1-5,few,TRBD1
CASSQPAPSLSPGELFF,TGTGCCAGCAGCCAACCCGCCCCAAGCCTCAGTCCCGGGGAGCTGTTTTTT,TRBV4-2,TRBJ2-2,NA,NA
CASSLATVPTYEQYF,TGCGCCAGCAGCTTGGCGACAGTGCCCACCTACGAGCAGTACTTC,TRBV5-1,TRBJ2-7,NA,NA
CASSIVVGSRQPQHF,TGTGCCAGTAGTATAGTCGTAGGGAGTAGGCAGCCCCAGCATTTT,TRBV19,TRBJ1-5,NA,NA
CASSLQGANYGYTF,TGTGCCAGCAGCTTACAGGGGGCTAACTATGGCTACACCTTC,TRBV7-9,TRBJ1-2,few,TRBD1
CASSEVGTSGKETQYF,TGTGCCAGCAGCGAGGTCGGGACTAGCGGGAAGGAGACCCAGTACTTC,TRBV4-2,TRBJ2-5,few,TRBD2
CASSRQGYYGYTF,TGTGCCAGCAGCAGACAGGGGTACTATGGCTACACCTTC,TRBV27,TRBJ1-2,few,TRBD1
CASSQVEGDYEQYF,TGCGCCAGCAGCCAAGTCGAGGGAGACTACGAGCAGTACTTC,TRBV4-1,TRBJ2-7,many,NA
CASSSPAGNYNEQFF,TGTGCCAGCAGTTCCCCTGCCGGGAACTACAATGAGCAGTTCTTC,TRBV6-5,TRBJ2-1,many,NA
CASSQVDMGLNTGELFF,TGCGCCAGCAGCCAAGTCGATATGGGGTTGAACACCGGGGAGCTGTTTTTT,TRBV4-1,TRBJ2-2,few,NA
CASSINSRRDEDTQYF,TGTGCCAGTAGTATAAACAGCCGCAGGGACGAAGATACGCAGTATTTT,TRBV19,TRBJ2-3,few,NA
CASSVDRGAPTSGANVLTF,TGTGCCAGCAGCGTAGACCGAGGAGCCCCCACCTCTGGGGCCAACGTCCTGACTTTC,TRBV7-8,TRBJ2-6,NA,NA
CASSQLTWEGQGLAGSTDTQYF,TGTGCCAGCAGCCAACTAACTTGGGAGGGACAGGGCTTAGCGGGGTCCACAGATACGCAGTATTTT,TRBV3-1,TRBJ2-3,few,NA
CASRSPDTGELFF,TGTGCCAGCAGAAGTCCCGACACCGGGGAGCTGTTTTTT,TRBV7-9,TRBJ2-2,few,NA
CASSVRGELFF,TGTGCCAGCAGCGTTCGCGGGGAGCTGTTTTTT,TRBV9,TRBJ2-2,few,NA
CASSPLGGSTDTQYF,TGCGCCAGCAGCCCCCTGGGTGGGAGCACAGATACGCAGTATTTT,TRBV5-1,TRBJ2-3,NA,NA
CASSQTLASGLAADTQYF,TGCGCCAGCAGCCAGACCCTTGCCAGTGGACTAGCCGCAGATACGCAGTATTTT,TRBV4-1,TRBJ2-3,NA,TRBD2
CASSSGFGETQYF,TGTGCCAGCAGCTCAGGCTTCGGGGAGACCCAGTACTTC,TRBV7-2,TRBJ2-5,NA,NA
CSASGDGGYTF,TGCAGTGCTAGTGGGGACGGAGGCTACACCTTC,TRBV20-1,TRBJ1-2,many,NA
CASSPGQARIPLHF,TGTGCCAGCAGCCCCGGGCAGGCACGGATCCCCCTCCACTTT,TRBV6-5,TRBJ1-6,NA,NA
CASSFRGRSSYEQYF,TGTGCCAGCAGCTTTCGGGGACGGAGCTCCTACGAGCAGTACTTC,TRBV7-9,TRBJ2-7,few,NA
CASTPSTGKTGELFF,TGTGCCAGCACCCCCTCTACGGGGAAAACCGGGGAGCTGTTTTTT,TRBV7-7,TRBJ2-2,NA,NA
CAWRWTLGRQGRTEAFF,TGTGCCTGGAGGTGGACTCTAGGAAGACAGGGCCGCACTGAAGCTTTCTTT,TRBV30,TRBJ1-1,few,TRBD1
CASSYQAGTDTQYF,TGCGCCAGCAGCTACCAGGCAGGCACAGATACGCAGTATTTT,TRBV5-1,TRBJ2-3,few,NA
CASSLVIRSYEQYF,TGTGCCAGCAGCTTAGTAATACGGTCCTACGAGCAGTACTTC,TRBV7-2,TRBJ2-7,few,NA
CASSLDKEAFF,TGCGCCAGCAGCTTGGATAAGGAAGCTTTCTTT,TRBV5-1,TRBJ1-1,few,NA
CASSFTGGLTEAFF,TGTGCCAGCAGCTTTACAGGGGGACTGACTGAAGCTTTCTTT,TRBV7-2,TRBJ1-1,NA,TRBD1
CASSRTSGPPSDTQYF,TGTGCCAGCTCGCGGACTAGCGGGCCCCCGTCAGATACGCAGTATTTT,TRBV18,TRBJ2-3,NA,TRBD2
CASSLEVVGYGYTF,TGTGCCAGCAGCTTAGAGGTGGTCGGCTATGGCTACACCTTC,TRBV11-2,TRBJ1-2,few,NA
CAISGDRTSSYEQYF,TGTGCCATCAGTGGGGACAGGACGAGCTCCTACGAGCAGTACTTC,TRBV10-3,TRBJ2-7,NA,TRBD1
CSARVGTRNNEQFF,TGCAGTGCTAGAGTTGGGACTCGGAACAATGAGCAGTTCTTC,TRBV20-1,TRBJ2-1,many,NA
CASSQGRGSFKSNEQFF,TGTGCCAGCAGCCAAGGTCGTGGAAGTTTCAAATCGAATGAGCAGTTCTTC,TRBV14,TRBJ2-1,NA,NA
CASSLDNEYGYTF,TGCGCCAGCAGCCTGGACAATGAATATGGCTACACCTTC,TRBV5-1,TRBJ1-2,few,NA
CACRDRGGSGANVLTF,TGTGCCTGTAGGGACAGGGGTGGTTCTGGGGCCAACGTCCTGACTTTC,TRBV5-4,TRBJ2-6,NA,TRBD1
CASSSGRSYEQYF,TGTGCCAGCAGTAGCGGGAGGTCCTACGAGCAGTACTTC,TRBV6-5,TRBJ2-7,few,TRBD2
CASSFGDGTDTQYF,TGCGCCAGCAGCTTTGGGGACGGCACAGATACGCAGTATTTT,TRBV5-1,TRBJ2-3,few,NA
CASSQVQGITYGYTF,TGCGCCAGCAGCCAAGTACAGGGAATTACCTATGGCTACACCTTC,TRBV4-3,TRBJ1-2,NA,NA
CASSQALQGKLYGYTF,TGCGCCAGCAGCCAAGCCTTACAGGGAAAACTCTATGGCTACACCTTC,TRBV4-1,TRBJ1-2,NA,NA
CASSYLYRPNTEAFF,TGTGCCAGCAGTTACTTGTACCGTCCGAACACTGAAGCTTTCTTT,TRBV6-5,TRBJ1-1,NA,NA